The clone carrying this T cell receptor beta chain showed up just a few times. Its antigen is not identified. The data were taken from a study of cytomegalovirus exposure and HLA in healthy donors. Study-wide findings and caveats: It has been reported that TCR beta sequences accurately predicted the HLA-A and HLA-B alleles of most subjects. Cytomegalovirus-associated status was assigned to about 150 TCR beta chains. Presence/absence analyses assumed roughly uniform sequencing depth across donors.

The PCR used 60 Vbeta and 13 Jbeta primers. Profiled with immunoSEQ multiplex PCR; TCRdb holds only in-frame clones, not every one. The data show some 120,000 clones, over 8.5% seen once. This CDR3 has 15 residues. V lost 5 bases to trimming and J lost 1 base; unmatched junction nucleotides: 6. CDR1 SGHTA and CDR2 FQGTGA come from the germline V gene. Each of the donors was a healthy bone marrow donor. The clonotype originates from a woman aged 40 to 50 in good health and CMV-seropositive. This chain connects TRBV7-3 to TRBJ1-1; 8 bases fit TRBD1. Sequenced: PBMCs. This CDR3 reads CASSRQGAGNTEAFF. The DNA for the CDR3 is TGTGCCAGCAGCCGTCAGGGGGCGGGGAACACTGAAGCTTTCTTT.